Given below is one T cell receptor (beta chain) in context. The antigen is not known. From blood CD8+ and CD4+ T cells, the TCR beta chain was sequenced. Negative isolation was used for CD8+ and CD4+ T cells, and FACS enrichment was applied to TEMRA cells. This entry is derived from a study of CD8 T cells in Susac syndrome. V was pared by 5 bases and J by 9 bases, with 11 bases of the junction left unmatched. Germline V gene sequence: CDR1 SQVTM, CDR2 ANQGSEA. The CDR3 sequence is 14 residues long. cDNA came from approximately 0.5 to 1 ug RNA primed by random hexamers. Amplification of TCR beta CDR3 was carried out by immunoSEQ multiplex PCR, which covered 54 Vbeta and 13 Jbeta segments. TCRdb re-called the immunoSEQ multiplex PCR reads with MiXCR, one entry per CDR3 protein. The sample lists roughly 180,000 distinct CDR3 sequences, about 95% occurring once. General study results and limits: The study recognized that its TCR sequencing and HLA analysis covered a relatively small number of individuals.

The chain recombines TRBV29-1 with TRBJ2-1; the match to TRBD1 covers 9 bases. The sequenced sample was CD4+ T cells from PBMCs. This TCR was recovered from a human donor in good health. CDR3 loop: CSVTLGQGNVEQFF. The CDR3, as DNA: TGCAGCGTTACCCTGGGACAGGGAAATGTTGAGCAGTTCTTC.